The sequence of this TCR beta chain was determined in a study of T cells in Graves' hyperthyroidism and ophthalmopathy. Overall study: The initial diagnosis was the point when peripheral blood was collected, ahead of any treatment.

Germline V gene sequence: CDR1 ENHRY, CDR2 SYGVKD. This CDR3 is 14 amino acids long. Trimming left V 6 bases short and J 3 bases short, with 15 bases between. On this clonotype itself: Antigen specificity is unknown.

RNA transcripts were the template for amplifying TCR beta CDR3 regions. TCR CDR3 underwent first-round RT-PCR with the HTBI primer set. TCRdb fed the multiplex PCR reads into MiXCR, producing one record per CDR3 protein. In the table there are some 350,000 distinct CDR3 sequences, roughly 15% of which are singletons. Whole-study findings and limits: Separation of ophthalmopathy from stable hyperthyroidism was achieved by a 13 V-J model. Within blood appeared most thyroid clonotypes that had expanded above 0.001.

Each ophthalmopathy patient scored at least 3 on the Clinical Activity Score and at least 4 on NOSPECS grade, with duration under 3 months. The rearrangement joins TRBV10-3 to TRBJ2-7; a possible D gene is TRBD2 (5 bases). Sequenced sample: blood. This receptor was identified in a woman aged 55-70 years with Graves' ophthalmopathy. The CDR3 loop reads CAISRTGGVYEQYF. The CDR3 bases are TGTGCCATCAGCCGGACTGGTGGGGTCTACGAGCAGTACTTC.